This T cell receptor (beta chain) was profiled in a study of OX40 agonist ivuxolimab in advanced cancers. Study-level background: Checkpoint inhibitors had been given previously to about 38% of patients.

Profiled with immunoSEQ multiplex PCR; TCRdb holds only in-frame clones, not every one. Seen here are about 130,000 clones, about 93% observed once, and the top ten hold more than 0.8%. In this sample, this clone turned up a few times. Germline CDR1 is MNHEY and CDR2 is SVGAGI. V shed 6 bases, J shed 10 bases, and the junction held 8 bases outside the gene matches. This CDR3 is built from 14 residues. The clonotype comes from an adult with an advanced solid tumor such as melanoma, head and neck, liver or kidney cancer. This chain uses TRBV6-5 with TRBJ1-6, with 8 nucleotides matching TRBD1. Source: CD4+ or CD8+ T cells sorted from blood, taken in a trial of the OX40 agonist ivuxolimab. CDR3 residues: CASRLTGVWSPLHF. The CDR3 nucleotides read TGTGCCAGCAGACTGACAGGGGTGTGGTCACCCCTCCACTTT.